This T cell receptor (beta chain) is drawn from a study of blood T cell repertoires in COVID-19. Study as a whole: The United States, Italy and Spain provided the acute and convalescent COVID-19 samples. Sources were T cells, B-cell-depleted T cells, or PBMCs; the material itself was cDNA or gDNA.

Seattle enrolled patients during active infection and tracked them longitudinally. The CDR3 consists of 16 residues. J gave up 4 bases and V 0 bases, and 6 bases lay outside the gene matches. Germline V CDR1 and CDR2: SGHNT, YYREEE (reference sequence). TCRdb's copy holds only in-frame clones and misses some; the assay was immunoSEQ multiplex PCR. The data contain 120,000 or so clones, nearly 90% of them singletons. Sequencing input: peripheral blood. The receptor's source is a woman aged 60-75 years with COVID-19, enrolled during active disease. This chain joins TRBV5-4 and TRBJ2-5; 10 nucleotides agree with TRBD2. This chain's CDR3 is CASSLDQRGGLETQYF. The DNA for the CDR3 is TGTGCCAGCAGCTTGGATCAGCGGGGGGGCTTAGAGACCCAGTACTTC.